The clone carrying this T cell receptor beta chain showed up just a few times. The sample belongs to a study of response to subunit inactivated influenza vaccine. TCRdb passed the RT-PCR reads through MiXCR, listing each CDR3 protein once. The sample records some 500,000 distinct CDR3 sequences, about an eighth being singletons. This CDR3 has 13 amino acids. V shed 5 bases and J 0 bases; nucleotides not matched to a gene: 3. Germline loops: CDR1 SQVTM, CDR2 ANQGSEA. The clonotype originates from a man aged 50-60 years who received an inactivated influenza vaccine. Sequenced here: PBMCs from blood, sampled about 40 days after vaccination. The chain links TRBV29-1 to TRBJ2-7, with 8 bases lining up with TRBD2. The CDR3 nucleotides are TGCAGCGTTCCGGGGGGGAGCTCCTACGAGCAGTACTTC. As protein: CSVPGGSSYEQYF.